This T cell receptor beta chain was retrieved from a study of cytomegalovirus exposure and HLA in healthy donors. The PCR had 60 Vbeta and 13 Jbeta primers. The table came from immunoSEQ multiplex PCR; TCRdb's copy has only in-frame clones and leaves some out. The table lists around 92,000 clones, more than 70% of them singletons. The junction had 12 bases not matched to a gene; V was cut back by 0 bases and J by 8 bases. Germline-derived CDR1 and CDR2 are SGHRS and YFSETQ. This CDR3 spans 16 amino acids. The clonotype was recovered from a man younger than 30 in good health and CMV-seronegative. The V and J genes are TRBV5-1 and TRBJ1-2, with TRBD1 identical over 8 bases. Sequenced sample: PBMCs. The chain's CDR3 is CASSLGGAGGDTGYTF. CDR3 nucleotides: TGCGCCAGCAGCTTGGGTGGGGCAGGGGGCGACACGGGCTACACCTTC. The entire variable domain, with the rest obtained from reference TRBV5-1 and TRBJ1-2, is as follows: KAGVTQTPRYLIKTRGQQVTLSCSPISGHRSVSWYQQTPGQGLQFLFEYFSETQRNKGNFPGRFSGRQFSNSRSEMNVSTLELGDSALYLCASSLGGAGGDTGYTFGSGTRLTVV.